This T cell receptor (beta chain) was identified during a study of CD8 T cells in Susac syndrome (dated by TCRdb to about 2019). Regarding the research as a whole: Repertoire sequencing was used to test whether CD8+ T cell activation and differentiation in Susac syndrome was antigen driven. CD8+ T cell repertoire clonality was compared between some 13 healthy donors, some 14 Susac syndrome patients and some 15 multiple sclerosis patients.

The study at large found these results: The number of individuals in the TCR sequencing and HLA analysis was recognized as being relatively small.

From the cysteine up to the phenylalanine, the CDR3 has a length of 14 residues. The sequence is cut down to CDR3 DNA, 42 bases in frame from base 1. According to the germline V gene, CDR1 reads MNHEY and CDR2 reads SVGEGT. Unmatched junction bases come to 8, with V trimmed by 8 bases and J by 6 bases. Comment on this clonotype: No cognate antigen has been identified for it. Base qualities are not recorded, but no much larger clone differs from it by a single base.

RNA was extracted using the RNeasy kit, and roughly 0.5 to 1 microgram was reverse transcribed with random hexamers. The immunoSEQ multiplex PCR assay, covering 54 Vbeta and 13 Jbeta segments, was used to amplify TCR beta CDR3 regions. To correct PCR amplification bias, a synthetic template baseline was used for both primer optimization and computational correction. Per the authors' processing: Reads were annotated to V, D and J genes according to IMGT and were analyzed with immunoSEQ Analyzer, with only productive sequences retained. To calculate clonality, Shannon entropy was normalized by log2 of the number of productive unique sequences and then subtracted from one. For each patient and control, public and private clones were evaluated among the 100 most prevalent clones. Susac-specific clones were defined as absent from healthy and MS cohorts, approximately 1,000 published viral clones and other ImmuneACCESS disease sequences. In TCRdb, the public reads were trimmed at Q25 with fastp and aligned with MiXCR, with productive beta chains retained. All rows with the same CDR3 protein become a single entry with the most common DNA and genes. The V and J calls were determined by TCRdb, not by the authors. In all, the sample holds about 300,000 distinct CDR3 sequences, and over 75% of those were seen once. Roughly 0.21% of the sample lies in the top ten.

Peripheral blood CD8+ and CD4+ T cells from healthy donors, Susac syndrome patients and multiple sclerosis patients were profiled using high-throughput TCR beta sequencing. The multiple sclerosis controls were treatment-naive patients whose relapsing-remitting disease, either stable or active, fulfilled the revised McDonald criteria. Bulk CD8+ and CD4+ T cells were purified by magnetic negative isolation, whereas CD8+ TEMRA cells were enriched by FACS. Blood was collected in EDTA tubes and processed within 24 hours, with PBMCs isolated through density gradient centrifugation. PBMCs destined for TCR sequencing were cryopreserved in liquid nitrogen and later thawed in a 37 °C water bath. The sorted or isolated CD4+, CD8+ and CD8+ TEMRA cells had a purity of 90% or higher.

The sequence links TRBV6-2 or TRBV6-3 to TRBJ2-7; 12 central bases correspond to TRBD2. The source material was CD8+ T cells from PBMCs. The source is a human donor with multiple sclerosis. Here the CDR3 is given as CASSLAGGPGEQYF. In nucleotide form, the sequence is TGTGCCAGCTCTCTAGCGGGAGGGCCTGGCGAGCAGTACTTC.